These 21 T cell receptor beta chains originate from one sample sequenced in a study of blood T cell repertoires in COVID-19 (TCRdb year 2020). Libraries were constructed by the immunoSEQ multiplex PCR assay. In its TCRdb copy, this immuneACCESS table keeps in-frame sequences only and misses some clones. Where compared with another copy, unresolved V genes explain less than half of these, and the others have no known cause. This sample lists about 240,000 clones; approximately 87% were detected once. 6.2% of the sample lies in the top ten. The specimen was peripheral blood. Receptors originate from a man in his sixties with acute or convalescent COVID-19.

V gene TRBV6-6 combines with J gene TRBJ2-1, with TRBD2 identical over 12 bases. Germline-derived CDR1 and CDR2 are MNHNY and SVGAGI (reference sequence). With 7 bases clipped from V and 6 bases from J, the junction kept 4 bases outside the gene matches. The length of the CDR3 is 14 residues. The CDR3, as DNA: TGTGCCAGCATCGAACTAGCGGGAGGCAATGAGCAGTTCTTC. This codes for CASIELAGGNEQFF.

V gene TRBV6-1 combines with J gene TRBJ2-7; weak D call: TRBD1 (5 bases). V lost 1 base to trimming and J lost 2 bases, with 12 bases between them. Germline-derived CDR1 and CDR2 are MNHNS and SASEGT. The CDR3 covers 15 residues. The CDR3, as DNA: TGTGCCAGCAGTGAAGGAATGAGACAGACCTACGAGCAGTACTTC. Amino acid sequence: CASSEGMRQTYEQYF.

This chain links TRBV12-5 with TRBJ1-5; D is ambiguous. V shed 6 bases and J shed 5 bases, with 20 bases lying between them. CDR3 length: 16 residues. The germline gives CDR1 LGHNT, CDR2 FRNRAP. The CDR3 DNA reads TGTGCTAGTGGATCACCTAAGAAGCCAATCGATCAGCCCCAGCATTTT. Translated: CASGSPKKPIDQPQHF.

The V and J genes are TRBV2 and TRBJ1-1; D perhaps matches TRBD1 (5 bases). The V end lost 1 base, the J end lost 3 bases, and 6 bases lay between the germline ends. Germline CDR1 reads SNHLY; CDR2 reads FYNNEI. There are 13 residues in the CDR3. The CDR3 here is CASSEVRDTEAFF. CDR3 bases: TGTGCCAGCAGTGAAGTCAGGGACACTGAAGCTTTCTTT. Drawing the rest from reference TRBV2 and TRBJ1-1, the complete variable domain is EPEVTQTPSHQVTQMGQEVILRCVPISNHLYFYWYRQILGQKVEFLVSFYNNEISEKSEIFDDQFSVERPDGSNFTLKIRSTKLEDSAMYFCASSEVRDTEAFFGQGTRLTVV.

This chain joins TRBV5-1 and TRBJ2-1; D might be TRBD1 (5 bases). Trimming pared 1 base from V and 3 bases from J, leaving 11 bases between. Per the germline V gene, CDR1 is SGHRS and CDR2 is YFSETQ. The CDR3 contains 15 residues. In DNA, the CDR3 is TGCGCCAGCAGCTTGTTGGGGCATGACTACAATGAGCAGTTCTTC. It codes for CASSLLGHDYNEQFF.

Worth noting for this clone: The junction differs from germline at one of its ends, possibly a read error. This chain uses TRBV6-2 or TRBV6-3 with TRBJ2-3; TRBD2 agrees at 11 bases. The germline V gene has CDR1 MNHEY and CDR2 SVGEGT. The CDR3 totals 16 residues. CDR3 sequence (DNA): TGTGCCAGCAGTTACGCGGTAGCGGGAGGGAGGAACCGTATGGATTTT. Translation: CASSYAVAGGRNRMDF.

The V and J genes are TRBV11-2 and TRBJ2-7, with 7 nucleotides matching TRBD1. Germline V lookup: CDR1 SGHAT, CDR2 FQNNGV. V lost 4 bases and J lost 7; bases outside the gene matches: 10. The CDR3 totals 14 residues. The CDR3 DNA reads TGTGCCAGCAGCTGGGAACAGGGGTTGGGAGAGCAGTACTTC. Protein product: CASSWEQGLGEQYF.

The chain uses TRBV5-1 and TRBJ2-3, with D perhaps TRBD2 (5 bases). V was shortened by 0 bases and J by 6 bases, with 11 bases between the two germline ends. From germline, CDR1 is SGHRS and CDR2 YFSETQ. This CDR3 comprises 14 residues. Written as DNA, the CDR3 is TGCGCCAGCAGCTTGGCCTTTAGCGCCGATACGCAGTATTTT. Its translation: CASSLAFSADTQYF.

In this sample, this clone turned up once. The chain is built from TRBV30 and TRBJ1-2, with TRBD1 identical over 10 bases. Germline V gene data show CDR1 as GTSNPN and CDR2 as SVGIG (reference sequence). The CDR3 contains 14 residues. Unmatched junction bases numbered 4, after V lost 2 bases and J lost 4 bases. CDR3 protein: CAWSLDRGGYGYTF. CDR3 nucleotides: TGTGCCTGGAGTTTGGACAGGGGGGGCTATGGCTACACCTTC.

The chain is built from TRBV28 and TRBJ1-2; 7 nucleotides align to TRBD1. Looked up from germline, CDR1 is MDHEN and CDR2 is SYDVKM. V was pared by 7 bases and J by 4 bases, with 12 bases of the junction left unmatched. The CDR3 is 15 residues long. CDR3 DNA sequence: TGTGCCAGCAAACCCCCATCGACAGGGAGCTATGGCTACACCTTC. As protein: CASKPPSTGSYGYTF.

V is TRBV6-2 or TRBV6-3 and J is TRBJ2-1; possible D gene TRBD2, 6 bases. V was trimmed by 3 bases and J by 8 bases, leaving 17 bases between them. The CDR3 runs 15 residues. Germline assignment: CDR1 MNHEY and CDR2 SVGEGT. The CDR3 DNA sequence: TGTGCCAGCAGTTATATCGGGAGCCCTTGGGATGAGCAGTTCTTC. This sequence encodes CASSYIGSPWDEQFF.

The genes are TRBV12-5 and TRBJ2-7; D ambiguous. Germline V gene data show CDR1 as LGHNT and CDR2 as FRNRAP. The CDR3 extends over 14 amino acids. V dropped 2 bases and J dropped 3 bases, with 11 bases sitting between them. CDR3 loop: CASGLIPVSYEQYF. CDR3 in DNA: TGTGCTAGTGGTTTGATCCCGGTGAGCTACGAGCAGTACTTC.

The chain employs TRBV9 and TRBJ2-7; 7 bases line up with TRBD1. Germline CDR1 is SGDLS and CDR2 is YYNGEE. The CDR3 totals 14 residues. With 3 bases clipped from V and 4 bases from J, the junction kept 7 bases outside the gene matches. CDR3 loop: CASSGAGGMYEQYF. The CDR3 bases are TGTGCCAGCAGCGGCGCAGGGGGTATGTACGAGCAGTACTTC.

The rearrangement links TRBV30 to TRBJ2-7; weak D call: TRBD1 (5 bases). CDR1 is GTSNPN, CDR2 SVGIG, per germline (reference sequence). The CDR3 is made up of 15 amino acids. The V end was cut by 2 bases, the J end by 0 bases, with 14 bases between. Here the CDR3 reads CAWSNIRVGSYEQYF. Here the CDR3 DNA reads TGTGCCTGGAGTAATATCAGGGTGGGCTCCTACGAGCAGTACTTC.

The gene calls are TRBV18 and TRBJ2-7; D unresolved. Trimming pared 2 bases from V and 0 bases from J, leaving 5 bases between. CDR1 is KGHSH, CDR2 LQKENI, per germline. This CDR3 has 13 amino acids. CDR3 sequence (DNA): TGTGCCAGCTCACCAGCCAGCTCCTACGAGCAGTACTTC. Translating it yields CASSPASSYEQYF.

This sequence joins TRBV28 and TRBJ1-1; 9 nucleotides align to TRBD1. After removal of 8 bases from V and 1 base from J, the junction contained 14 bases not matched to a gene. Germline CDR1 is MDHEN and CDR2 is SYDVKM. This CDR3 has 17 amino acids. The CDR3: CASLPTGTGYWNTEAFF. The CDR3 DNA is TGTGCCAGCCTTCCAACCGGGACAGGGTATTGGAACACTGAAGCTTTCTTT.

The chain uses TRBV5-1 and TRBJ2-7; tentatively, D is TRBD2 (6 bases). Trimming pared 4 bases from V and 2 bases from J, leaving 13 bases between. Germline lookup yields CDR1 SGHRS and CDR2 YFSETQ. The CDR3 is made up of 14 amino acids. Written as DNA, the CDR3 is TGCGCCAGCAGCGCGGAGGGCAGAGCCTACGAGCAGTACTTC. As protein: CASSAEGRAYEQYF.

The chain uses TRBV9 and TRBJ2-1; D is possibly TRBD2 (5 bases). The CDR3 runs to 15 residues. Trimming left V 4 bases short and J 0 bases short, with 11 bases between. Germline CDR1 and CDR2: SGDLS and YYNGEE. CDR3 region: CASSRADPSYNEQFF. Written as DNA, the CDR3 is TGTGCCAGCAGCCGAGCGGACCCCTCCTACAATGAGCAGTTCTTC.

This chain uses TRBV11-3 with TRBJ1-4; 8 nucleotides agree with TRBD1. The J segment lost 8 bases and the V segment lost 3 bases, leaving 5 bases of the junction unmatched. CDR3 length: 14 residues. Per the germline V gene, CDR1 is SGHNT and CDR2 is YENEEA. CDR3 bases: TGTGCCAGCAGCTTCGGCAGGGGGCAAGAAAAACTGTTTTTT. Translation: CASSFGRGQEKLFF.

V and J are TRBV7-2 and TRBJ2-1; tentatively, D is TRBD2 (7 bases). V lost 2 bases and J 7 bases, leaving 21 bases between the germline ends. CDR3 size: 17 residues. Germline CDR1 is SGHTA and CDR2 is FQGNSA. The CDR3 reads CASSLTGSAGAVNEQFF. The CDR3 nucleotides are TGTGCCAGCAGCTTAACAGGGTCCGCGGGAGCGGTAAATGAGCAGTTCTTC.

The chain joins TRBV5-4 to TRBJ2-1; 10 bases line up with TRBD2. From germline, CDR1 is SGHNT and CDR2 YYREEE (reference sequence). V lost 4 bases, J lost 4 bases, and 5 bases stayed unmatched. The CDR3 sequence is 15 residues long. The CDR3 coding sequence is TGTGCCAGCAGCAGCGGACTAGCGGATTACAATGAGCAGTTCTTC. It yields the protein CASSSGLADYNEQFF.